This entry is about one TCR beta chain. Germline trimming cut 0 bases from V and 2 bases from J; bases unmatched to any gene: 5. From germline, CDR1 is SGHVS and CDR2 FNYEAQ. The CDR3 is 16 amino acids. This table comes from immunoSEQ multiplex PCR, and its TCRdb copy is limited to in-frame clones, with some not included. The sample holds 450,000 to 650,000 clones, roughly 79% seen once. This specimen belongs to a study of shared clonotypes between healthy human individuals. The sample consisted of PBMCs. This chain uses TRBV7-6 with TRBJ2-3, with TRBD1 identical over 7 bases. This TCR came from a woman aged 40 to 50 in good health. Some clones in this sample may be carry-over from other donors' samples. CDR3 protein: CASSLALRGPTDTQYF. The CDR3 DNA follows: TGTGCCAGCAGCTTAGCGCTAAGGGGGCCCACAGATACGCAGTATTTT.